These 30 T cell receptor beta chains originate from one sample sequenced in a study of Ad26.COV2.S vaccination and SARS-CoV-2 variants. The repertoire was sequenced with immunoSEQ multiplex PCR; TCRdb's copy has only in-frame clones and lacks some. The repertoire includes hundreds of thousands of clones, around 90% of them detected once, and roughly 1.5% sits in the top ten. Treatment denoted: over 15 received Ad26.COV2.S at low or high dose, single or two shots; a few received placebo; per-sample allocation not given. Day 63 after the first vaccine or placebo injection was the time point for sampling. Material: peripheral blood, obtained in a trial of Ad26.COV2.S vaccine versus placebo. The source of these receptors is a person between 18 and 60 years old who received the Ad26.COV2.S COVID-19 vaccine or a placebo.

This chain joins TRBV27 and TRBJ2-7; TRBD2 agrees at 7 bases. CDR3 size: 15 residues. CDR1 is MNHEY and CDR2 is SMNVEV in the germline V gene (reference sequence). V gave up 5 bases and J gave up 0 bases; unmatched junction bases: 7. The CDR3 is CASSLASGSSYEQYF. CDR3 in DNA: TGTGCCAGCAGTCTTGCTAGCGGATCCTCCTACGAGCAGTACTTC.

The V gene is TRBV27, the J gene TRBJ2-5; D unresolved. The germline V and J ends were trimmed by 5 bases and 4 bases, with 5 bases remaining between them. This CDR3 has 11 amino acids. The germline CDR1 and CDR2 sequences are MNHEY and SMNVEV (reference sequence). CDR3 sequence reads: CASSDGETQYF. CDR3 coding DNA: TGTGCCAGCAGTGACGGAGAGACCCAGTACTTC.

CDR3 bases: TGTGCCAGCAGTAGGTCATTGGGCACTGAAGCTTTCTTT. Residues: CASSRSLGTEAFF. J is TRBJ1-1 and V is TRBV2; no firm D call. CDR1 and CDR2 (germline): SNHLY, FYNNEI. Trimming left V 5 bases short and J 4 bases short, with 11 bases between. The CDR3 spans 13 residues.

This chain uses TRBV11-2 with TRBJ1-2, with D hard to call. There are 16 residues in the CDR3. V lost 5 bases, J lost 6 bases, and 22 bases lay in between. CDR1 and CDR2 from the germline V gene are SGHAT and FQNNGV. The CDR3 here is CASSRGGSLLSHGYTF. CDR3 DNA: TGTGCCAGCAGCCGCGGCGGCAGCCTTCTCTCTCATGGCTACACCTTC.

V is TRBV7-9 and J is TRBJ2-1; no definite D call. This CDR3 is built from 12 residues. V lost 3 bases to trimming and J lost 7 bases, with 7 bases between them. The V gene's germline CDR1 is SEHNR and CDR2 FQNEAQ (reference sequence). Here the CDR3 reads CASSFRPNEQFF. The CDR3 nucleotides read TGTGCCAGCAGCTTTCGACCAAATGAGCAGTTCTTC.

This clone was counted a single time. CDR3 sequence (DNA): TGTGCCAGCAGCCAACGGGAGGGTGCGGAGACCCAGTACTTC. Translated: CASSQREGAETQYF. The V and J genes are TRBV3-1 (or the pseudogene TRBV3-2) and TRBJ2-5, with 8 bases identical to TRBD2. With V trimmed by 2 bases and J by 5 bases, 4 bases remained unmatched. From germline, CDR1 is LGHDT and CDR2 YNNKEL (reference sequence). The length of the CDR3 is 14 residues.

The V and J genes are TRBV14 and TRBJ2-7, with D possibly TRBD1 on 6 matching bases. CDR3 length: 13 residues. V was clipped by 5 bases and J by 3 bases, with 11 bases between them. In germline, CDR1 is SGHDN, CDR2 FVKESK. The CDR3 reads CASSFDRYYEQYF. The CDR3, as DNA: TGTGCCAGCAGCTTTGACAGGTACTACGAGCAGTACTTC.

The V call is TRBV10-3, the J call TRBJ2-6; D remains unclear. The ends were cut back, 2 bases at V and 1 base at J, with 6 bases in the middle. The CDR3 runs to 15 residues. Looked up from germline, CDR1 is ENHRY and CDR2 is SYGVKD. The CDR3 sequence is CAISEGPSGANVLTF. Written as DNA, the CDR3 is TGTGCCATCAGTGAGGGCCCTTCTGGGGCCAACGTCCTGACTTTC.

This chain joins TRBV7-9 and TRBJ2-4; 12 nucleotides line up with TRBD1. In germline, CDR1 is SEHNR, CDR2 FQNEAQ (reference sequence). The CDR3 totals 18 residues. J was trimmed by 1 base and V by 2 bases; bases with no gene match: 6. CDR3 bases: TGTGCCAGCAGCTTACCCGGGACAGGGGGCACTGCCAAAAACATTCAGTACTTC. It yields the protein CASSLPGTGGTAKNIQYF.

The chain couples TRBV7-2 to TRBJ1-3; TRBD1 agrees at 10 bases. V was clipped by 3 bases and J by 3 bases; unmatched bases: 5. CDR3 length equals 16 residues. The V gene's germline CDR1 is SGHTA and CDR2 FQGNSA. DNA for the CDR3: TGTGCCAGCAGCTTGACAGGGGGCGGATTTGGAAACACCATATATTTT. This codes for CASSLTGGGFGNTIYF. Combining the CDR3 with reference TRBV7-2 and TRBJ1-3 gives the whole variable domain GAGVSQSPSNKVTEKGKDVELRCDPISGHTALYWYRQSLGQGLEFLIYFQGNSAPDKSGLPSDRFSAERTGGSVSTLTIQRTQQEDSAVYLCASSLTGGGFGNTIYFGEGSWLTVV.

V is TRBV15 and J is TRBJ1-4; tentative D call: TRBD1 (6 bases). Deletions cut 0 bases from V and 6 bases from J, with 17 bases between. CDR3 length: 17 residues. Germline V CDR1 and CDR2: LNHNV, YYDKDF (reference sequence). The CDR3 loop is CATSREGEGEGDEKLFF. CDR3 DNA: TGTGCCACCAGCAGAGAGGGGGAGGGGGAAGGGGATGAAAAACTGTTTTTT.

V and J are TRBV29-1 and TRBJ2-1; D ambiguous. Trimming shortened V by 3 bases and J by 14 bases, and 8 bases separated the two germline ends. CDR1 is SQVTM, CDR2 ANQGSEA, per germline. This CDR3 is 9 amino acids long. The CDR3 DNA reads TGCAGCGTTGAGCAGACGAAGTTCTTC. Amino acids: CSVEQTKFF.

The V and J genes are TRBV3-1 (or the pseudogene TRBV3-2) and TRBJ1-6; D possibly corresponds to TRBD1 (5 bases). The CDR3 is made up of 13 amino acids. Trimming stripped 6 bases from V and 10 bases from J, with 13 bases between. Germline CDR1 is LGHDT and CDR2 is YNNKEL (reference sequence). The CDR3 nucleotides read TGTGCCAGCAGTGGGGGGGGTAACTCACCCCTCCACTTT. It specifies CASSGGGNSPLHF.

The chain recombines TRBV4-3 with TRBJ1-2; TRBD1 might be the D (5 bases). The CDR3 length is 16 residues. V shed 4 bases and J shed 4 bases, with 19 bases lying between them. The germline V gene encodes CDR1 LGHNA and CDR2 YSLEER. The CDR3 coding sequence is TGCGCCAGCAGCCGGGAATCAGGGTCCTTTACCTATGGCTACACCTTC. This gives the protein CASSRESGSFTYGYTF.

CDR3 protein: CASSPRGRGTDTQYF. The DNA for the CDR3 is TGTGCCAGCAGTCCCCGGGGGCGGGGCACAGATACGCAGTATTTT. J is TRBJ2-3 and V is TRBV6-2 or TRBV6-3; D possibly matches TRBD1 or TRBD2 (6 bases each). The CDR3 extends over 15 amino acids. The germline gives CDR1 MNHEY, CDR2 SVGEGT. V was shortened by 5 bases and J by 1 base, with 13 bases between the two germline ends.

Turning to this clone: One junction end does not reproduce the germline sequence, and a read error may be involved. The chain carries TRBV9 and TRBJ2-1, with TRBD2 as a possible D gene (5 bases). The germline V gene has CDR1 SGDLS and CDR2 YYNGEE. This CDR3 contains 14 residues. The CDR3 sequence: CASSTRTSFNEQFF. The DNA of the CDR3 is TGTGCCAGCAGCACGCGGACTTCCTTCAATGAGCAGTTCTTC.

The DNA of the CDR3 is TGCGCCAGCAGTGAGTTTCGGGACAGCGTTTCGCCGATCTATGGCTACACCTTC. It encodes CASSEFRDSVSPIYGYTF. The rearrangement uses TRBV10-1 and TRBJ1-2, with 7 bases lining up with TRBD1. This CDR3 has 18 amino acids. Germline CDR1 WNHNN, CDR2 SYGVQD (reference sequence). Trimming removed 1 base from V and 4 bases from J; junction bases left unmatched: 15.

The genes are TRBV12-3 or TRBV12-4 and TRBJ1-1; TRBD1 matches at 11 bases. The CDR3 runs 13 residues. V dropped 5 bases and J dropped 4; count of bases not matched to a gene: 0. This CDR3 reads CASSGTGGTEAFF. CDR3 sequence (DNA): TGTGCCAGCAGTGGGACAGGGGGCACTGAAGCTTTCTTT.

CDR3 nucleotides: TGTGCCACCAGCAGAGTATCCCTTATCGACGGGGGGGCCCAGTACTTC. Its translation is CATSRVSLIDGGAQYF. This chain connects TRBV15 to TRBJ2-5, with TRBD2 matching over 8 bases. Germline V gene lookup returns CDR1 LNHNV and CDR2 YYDKDF (reference sequence). Germline trimming cut 1 base from V and 9 bases from J; bases unmatched to any gene: 13. The CDR3 length is 16 residues.

About this clone: Other DNA sequences of this sample code for an identical CDR3. This rearrangement joins TRBV19 to TRBJ2-7; maybe TRBD1 (6 bases). CDR3 length: 14 residues. V lost 0 bases, J lost 3 bases, and 9 bases lay in between. The germline V gene encodes CDR1 LNHDA and CDR2 SQIVND (reference sequence). The CDR3 DNA reads TGTGCCAGTAGTATAGACAGGGGTGACTACGAGCAGTACTTC. Translated: CASSIDRGDYEQYF.

J is TRBJ1-1 and V is TRBV5-1; 8 bases agree with TRBD1. This CDR3 is 15 amino acids long. The germline CDR1 and CDR2 sequences are SGHRS and YFSETQ. J gave up 4 bases and V 3 bases, and 8 bases lay outside the gene matches. The CDR3 DNA is TGCGCCAGCAGCTCAGCCAGGACAGGGCCCACTGAAGCTTTCTTT. Its translation: CASSSARTGPTEAFF.

The J gene is TRBJ1-1, the V gene TRBV6-5; D is unclear. Trimming shortened V by 2 bases and J by 1 base, and 8 bases separated the two germline ends. Germline CDR1 MNHEY, CDR2 SVGAGI. The CDR3 extends over 14 amino acids. The DNA of the CDR3 is TGTGCCAGCAGTTACGCAGCCGAGAACACTGAAGCTTTCTTT. It yields the protein CASSYAAENTEAFF.

The rearrangement links TRBV13 to TRBJ1-2; D is unclear. V gave up 7 bases and J gave up 0 bases, with 15 bases separating them. CDR1 and CDR2 (germline): PRHDT, FYEKMQ (reference sequence). The CDR3 consists of 15 residues. The CDR3 is CASTQGRTANYGYTF. The CDR3 nucleotides read TGTGCCAGCACTCAAGGCCGGACGGCTAACTATGGCTACACCTTC.

The chain recombines TRBV6-5 with TRBJ1-1; D is ambiguous. V gave up 4 bases and J gave up 8 bases, with 11 bases separating them. Germline-derived CDR1 and CDR2 are MNHEY and SVGAGI. The CDR3 extends over 12 amino acids. CDR3 region: CASSSAIREAFF. CDR3 DNA: TGTGCCAGCAGTTCGGCGATTCGGGAAGCTTTCTTT.

The V call is TRBV24-1, the J call TRBJ2-3; D gene ambiguous. Germline CDR1 KGHDR, CDR2 SFDVKD. V lost 10 bases to trimming and J lost 1 base, with 11 bases between them. The CDR3 totals 13 residues. The CDR3 loop is CATESARTDTQYF. CDR3 DNA sequence: TGTGCCACTGAGAGCGCTCGCACAGATACGCAGTATTTT.

The rearrangement links TRBV7-6 to TRBJ2-3; TRBD2 matches 12 bases. Germline loops: CDR1 SGHVS, CDR2 FNYEAQ. The V segment lost 1 base and the J segment 3 bases; nucleotides outside the gene matches: 5. This CDR3 is 17 amino acids long. CDR3: CASSLVASGGATDTQYF. In DNA, the CDR3 is TGTGCCAGCAGCTTAGTCGCTAGCGGGGGGGCAACAGATACGCAGTATTTT.

The chain employs TRBV27 and TRBJ1-5; TRBD1 might be the D (5 bases). V was shortened by 5 bases and J by 0 bases, with 11 bases between the two germline ends. This CDR3 comprises 15 residues. The germline V gene has CDR1 MNHEY and CDR2 SMNVEV (reference sequence). The DNA for the CDR3 is TGTGCCAGCAGTACCAGGGCCGTTAGCAATCAGCCCCAGCATTTT. It codes for CASSTRAVSNQPQHF.

This clone was recorded once. The V gene is TRBV6-1, the J gene TRBJ2-3, with no clear D. The CDR3 covers 14 residues. Looked up from germline, CDR1 is MNHNS and CDR2 is SASEGT. V was trimmed by 1 base and J by 2 bases, leaving 7 bases between them. The CDR3: CASSEVGHTDTQYF. For the CDR3, the DNA is TGTGCCAGCAGTGAAGTTGGGCACACAGATACGCAGTATTTT.

The V call is TRBV19, the J call TRBJ2-6, with TRBD2 matching over 7 bases. The CDR3 is made up of 17 amino acids. Per the germline V gene, CDR1 is LNHDA and CDR2 is SQIVND (reference sequence). V gave up 7 bases and J gave up 2 bases; unmatched junction bases: 11. CDR3 bases: TGTGCCAGTAAAAAGGTATCAGGGAGGGCTGGGGCCAACGTCCTGACTTTC. This encodes CASKKVSGRAGANVLTF.

The rearrangement links TRBV27 to TRBJ2-5, with TRBD1 as a possible D gene (5 bases). This CDR3 is built from 13 residues. Germline assignment: CDR1 MNHEY and CDR2 SMNVEV (reference sequence). V was pared by 2 bases and J by 5 bases, with 9 bases between. This CDR3 reads CASSLRGFETQYF. CDR3 nucleotide sequence: TGTGCCAGCAGTTTAAGGGGCTTCGAGACCCAGTACTTC.